The clone carrying this T cell receptor (beta chain) was recorded a few times. Antigen specificity is unknown. A sample of blood taken at first hyperthyroidism diagnosis preceded any ophthalmopathy symptoms. The data belong to a study of T cells in Graves' hyperthyroidism and ophthalmopathy. Findings of the study overall: Researchers report that a 13 V-J model separated ophthalmopathy from stable hyperthyroidism.

The CDR3 has 14 amino acids. Trimming left V 0 bases short and J 0 bases short, with 6 bases between. CDR1 and CDR2 from the germline V gene are SGHRS and YFSETQ. Amplification yielded TCR beta CDR3 regions, with RNA transcripts as the source. The HTBI primer set served for first-round RT-PCR of the TCR CDR3. TCRdb processed the multiplex PCR reads anew with MiXCR; each CDR3 protein has one entry. The table has about 400,000 distinct CDR3 sequences, more than 15% seen once. This TCR derives from a woman between 18 and 30 years old with Graves' hyperthyroidism that later progressed to Graves' ophthalmopathy. The source material was blood. The chain couples TRBV5-1 to TRBJ1-2; D call uncertain. CDR3 coding DNA: TGCGCCAGCAGCTTGGAGTCACCTAACTATGGCTACACCTTC. It encodes CASSLESPNYGYTF.